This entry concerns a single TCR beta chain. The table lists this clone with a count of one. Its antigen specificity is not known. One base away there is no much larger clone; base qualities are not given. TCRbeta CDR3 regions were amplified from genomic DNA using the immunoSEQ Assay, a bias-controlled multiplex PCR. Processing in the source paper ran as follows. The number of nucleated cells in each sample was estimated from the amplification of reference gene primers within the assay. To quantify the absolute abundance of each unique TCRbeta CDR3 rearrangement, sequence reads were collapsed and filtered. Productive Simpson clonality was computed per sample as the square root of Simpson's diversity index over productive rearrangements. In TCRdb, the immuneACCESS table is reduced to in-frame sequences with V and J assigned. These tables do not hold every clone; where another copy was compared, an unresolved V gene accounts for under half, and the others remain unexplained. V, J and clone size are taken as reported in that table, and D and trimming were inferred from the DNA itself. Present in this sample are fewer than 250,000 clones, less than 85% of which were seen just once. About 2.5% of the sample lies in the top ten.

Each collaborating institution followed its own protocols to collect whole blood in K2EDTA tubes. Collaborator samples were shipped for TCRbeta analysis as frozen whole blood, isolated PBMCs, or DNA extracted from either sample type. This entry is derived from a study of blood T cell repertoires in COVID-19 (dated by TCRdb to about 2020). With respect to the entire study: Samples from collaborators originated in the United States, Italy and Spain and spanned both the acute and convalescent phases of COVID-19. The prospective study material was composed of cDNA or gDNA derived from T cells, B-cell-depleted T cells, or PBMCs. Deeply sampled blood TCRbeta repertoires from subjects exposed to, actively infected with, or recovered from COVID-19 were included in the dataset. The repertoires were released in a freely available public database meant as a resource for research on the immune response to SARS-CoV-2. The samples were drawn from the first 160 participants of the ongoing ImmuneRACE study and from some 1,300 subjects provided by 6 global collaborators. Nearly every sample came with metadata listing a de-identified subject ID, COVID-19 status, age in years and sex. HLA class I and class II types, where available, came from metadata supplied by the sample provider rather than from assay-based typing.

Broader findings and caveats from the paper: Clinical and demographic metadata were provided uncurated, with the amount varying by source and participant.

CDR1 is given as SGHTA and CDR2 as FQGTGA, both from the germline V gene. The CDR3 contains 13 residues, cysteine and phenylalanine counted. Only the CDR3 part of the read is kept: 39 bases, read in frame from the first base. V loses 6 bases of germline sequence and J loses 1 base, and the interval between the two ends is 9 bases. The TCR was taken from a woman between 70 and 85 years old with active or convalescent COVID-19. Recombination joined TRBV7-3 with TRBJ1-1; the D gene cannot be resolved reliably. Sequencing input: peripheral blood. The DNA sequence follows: TGTGCCAGCAGGTTACAGTCGAACACTGAAGCTTTCTTT. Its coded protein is CASRLQSNTEAFF.